The subject of this entry is one T cell receptor beta chain. Its antigen is unknown. No base quality values were provided; no much bigger clone lies one nucleotide off. The same CDR3 is also encoded by other DNA sequences in this sample. The sample originates from a study of blood T cell repertoires in COVID-19 (dated by TCRdb to about 2020). Looking at the study overall: Collaborator samples came from the United States, Italy and Spain and covered acute and convalescent phases of COVID-19. Where available, HLA class I and class II types were obtained from metadata supplied by the sample provider rather than from assay-based typing. Sample metadata almost always included a de-identified subject ID, COVID-19 status, age in years and sex. The samples were drawn from two sources: the first 160 participants of the ongoing ImmuneRACE study, and 1,000 to 1,500 subjects contributed by 6 global collaborators. Deeply sampled blood TCRbeta repertoires from subjects exposed to, actively infected with, or recovered from COVID-19 were included in the dataset. The repertoires were released in a freely available public database intended as a resource for research on the immune response to SARS-CoV-2. The material from the prospective study consisted of cDNA or gDNA derived from T cells, B-cell-depleted T cells, or PBMCs.

A second Seattle source provided samples from volunteer blood donors who had recovered from COVID-19. Collaborating institutions collected whole blood in K2EDTA tubes following their own protocols. For TCRbeta analysis, collaborators shipped samples as frozen whole blood, isolated PBMCs, or DNA extracted from either of those sample types. TCRbeta CDR3 regions were amplified from genomic DNA by means of the immunoSEQ Assay, a bias-controlled multiplex PCR. From the authors' description of their analysis: The number of nucleated cells in each sample was estimated from the amplification of reference gene primers within the assay. Sequence reads were collapsed and filtered to measure the absolute abundance of every unique TCRbeta CDR3 rearrangement. For each sample, productive Simpson clonality was calculated by taking the square root of Simpson's diversity index across productive rearrangements. Imported from immuneACCESS, the table was reduced by TCRdb to in-frame sequences with V and J called. These copies leave out some clones; in studies compared against another copy, an unresolved V gene accounts for under half, and the cause of the remainder is not known. The V and J calls and clone size are taken from that table; D and trimming were inferred from the DNA. This sample is represented by nearly 250,000 clones; about nine tenths of them were singletons. The ten largest account for 1.5% to 2% of the sample.

Study-wide conclusions, independent of this receptor: How much clinical and demographic metadata was included differed by source and by participant, and the metadata was provided uncurated.

The TCR sequence derives from a woman aged 55-75 years who had recovered from COVID-19. The specimen was peripheral blood.

The CDR3 protein is CASSVGSGNEQYF. At the DNA level, the sequence is TGTGCCAGCAGCGTAGGGTCAGGGAACGAGCAGTACTTC. The chain links TRBV9 with TRBJ2-7; possibly the D gene is TRBD1, per 5 matching bases. Trimming at the junction amounts to 0 bases on V and 5 bases on J, and the germline ends lie 9 bases apart. The CDR3 sequence holds 13 residues, the cysteine and phenylalanine included. The kept DNA is CDR3 alone, 39 bases in frame from the first base. Via the germline V gene, CDR1 is SGDLS and CDR2 YYNGEE. This CDR3, with the reference TRBV9 and TRBJ2-7 proteins standing in past its ends, gives the full variable domain DSGVTQTPKHLITATGQRVTLRCSPRSGDLSVYWYQQSLDQGLQFLIQYYNGEERAKGNILERFSAQQFPDLHSELNLSSLELGDSALYFCASSVGSGNEQYFGPGTRLTVT.